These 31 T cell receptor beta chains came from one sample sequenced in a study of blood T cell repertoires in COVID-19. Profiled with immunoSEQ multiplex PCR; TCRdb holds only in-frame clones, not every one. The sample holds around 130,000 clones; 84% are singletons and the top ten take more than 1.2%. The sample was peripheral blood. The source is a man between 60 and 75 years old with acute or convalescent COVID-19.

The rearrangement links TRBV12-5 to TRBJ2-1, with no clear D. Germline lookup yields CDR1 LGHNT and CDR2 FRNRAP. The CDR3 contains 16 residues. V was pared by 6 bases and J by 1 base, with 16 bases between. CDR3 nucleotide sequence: TGTGCTAGTGGCCCCTCACAGACCTTATCCTACAATGAGCAGTTCTTC. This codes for CASGPSQTLSYNEQFF.

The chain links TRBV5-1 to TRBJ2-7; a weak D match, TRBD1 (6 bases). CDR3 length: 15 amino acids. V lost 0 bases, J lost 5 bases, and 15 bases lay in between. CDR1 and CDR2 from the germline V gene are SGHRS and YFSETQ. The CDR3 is CASSLALNRANEQYF. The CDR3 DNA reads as TGCGCCAGCAGCTTGGCCCTCAACAGGGCGAACGAGCAGTACTTC.

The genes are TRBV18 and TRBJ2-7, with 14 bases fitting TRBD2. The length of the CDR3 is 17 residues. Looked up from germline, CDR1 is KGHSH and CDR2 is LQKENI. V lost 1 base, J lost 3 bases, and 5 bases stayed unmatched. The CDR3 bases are TGTGCCAGCTCACCACAGACTAGCGGGAGGGCTTACTACGAGCAGTACTTC. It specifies CASSPQTSGRAYYEQYF.

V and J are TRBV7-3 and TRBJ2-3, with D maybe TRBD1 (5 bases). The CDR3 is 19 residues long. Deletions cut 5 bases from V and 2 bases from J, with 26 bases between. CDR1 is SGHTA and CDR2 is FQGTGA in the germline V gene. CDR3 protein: CASSPGYRARGLLTDTQYF. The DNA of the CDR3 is TGTGCCAGCAGCCCCGGCTATCGGGCAAGGGGCCTCCTCACAGATACGCAGTATTTT.

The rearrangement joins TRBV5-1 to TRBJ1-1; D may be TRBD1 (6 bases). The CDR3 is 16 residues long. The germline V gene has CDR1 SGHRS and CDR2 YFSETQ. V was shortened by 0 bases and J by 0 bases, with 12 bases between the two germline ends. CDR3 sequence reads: CASSLDKGVMNTEAFF. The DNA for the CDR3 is TGCGCCAGCAGCTTGGACAAGGGGGTTATGAACACTGAAGCTTTCTTT.

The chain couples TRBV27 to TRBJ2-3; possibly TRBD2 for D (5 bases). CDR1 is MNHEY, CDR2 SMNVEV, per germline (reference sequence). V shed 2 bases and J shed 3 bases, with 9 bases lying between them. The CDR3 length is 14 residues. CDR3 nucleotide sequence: TGTGCCAGCAGTTTAGCGCGGAGGACAGATACGCAGTATTTT. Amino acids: CASSLARRTDTQYF.

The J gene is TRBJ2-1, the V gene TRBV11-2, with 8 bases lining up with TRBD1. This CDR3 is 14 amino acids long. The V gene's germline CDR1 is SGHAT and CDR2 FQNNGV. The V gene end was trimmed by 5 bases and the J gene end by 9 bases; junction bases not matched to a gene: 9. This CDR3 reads CASSSRTGTSEQFF. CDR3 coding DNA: TGTGCCAGCAGCAGCAGGACAGGGACGAGTGAGCAGTTCTTC.

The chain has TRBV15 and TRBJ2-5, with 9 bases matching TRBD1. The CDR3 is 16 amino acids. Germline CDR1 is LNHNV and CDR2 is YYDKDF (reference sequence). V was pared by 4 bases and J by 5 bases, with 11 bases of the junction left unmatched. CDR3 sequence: CATSTSRDRDWETQYF. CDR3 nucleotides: TGTGCCACCAGCACCTCGAGGGACAGGGATTGGGAGACCCAGTACTTC.

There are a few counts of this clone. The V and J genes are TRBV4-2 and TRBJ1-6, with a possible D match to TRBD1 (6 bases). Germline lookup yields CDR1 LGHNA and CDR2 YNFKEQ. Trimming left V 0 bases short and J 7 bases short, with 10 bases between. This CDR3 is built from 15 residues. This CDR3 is CASSQEVGGNSPLHF. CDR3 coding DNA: TGTGCCAGCAGCCAAGAGGTAGGGGGAAATTCACCCCTCCACTTT.

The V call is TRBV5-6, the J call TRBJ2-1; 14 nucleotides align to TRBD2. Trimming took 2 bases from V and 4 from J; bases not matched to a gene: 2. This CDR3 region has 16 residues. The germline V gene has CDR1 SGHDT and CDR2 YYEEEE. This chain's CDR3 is CASSFGLAGGYNEQFF. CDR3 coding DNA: TGTGCCAGCAGCTTCGGACTAGCGGGGGGATACAATGAGCAGTTCTTC.

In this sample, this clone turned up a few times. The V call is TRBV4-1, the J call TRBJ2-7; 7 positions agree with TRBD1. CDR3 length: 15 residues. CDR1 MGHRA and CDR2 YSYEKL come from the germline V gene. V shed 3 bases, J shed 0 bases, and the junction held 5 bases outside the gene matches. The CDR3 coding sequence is TGCGCCAGCAGCCACCTAGGGGGCCCCTCCTACGAGCAGTACTTC. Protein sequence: CASSHLGGPSYEQYF.

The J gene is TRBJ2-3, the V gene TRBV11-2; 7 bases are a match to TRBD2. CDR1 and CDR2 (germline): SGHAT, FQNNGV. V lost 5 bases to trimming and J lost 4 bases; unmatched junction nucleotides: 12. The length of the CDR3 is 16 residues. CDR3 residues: CASSLASGWRADTQYF. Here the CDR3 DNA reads TGTGCCAGCAGCCTAGCTAGCGGCTGGAGAGCAGATACGCAGTATTTT.

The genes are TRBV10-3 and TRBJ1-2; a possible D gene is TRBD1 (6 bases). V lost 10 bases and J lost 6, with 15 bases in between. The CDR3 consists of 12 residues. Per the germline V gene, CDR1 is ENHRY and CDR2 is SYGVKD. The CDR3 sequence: CATGQRTDGYTF. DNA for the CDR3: TGTGCCACCGGACAGCGAACTGATGGCTACACCTTC.

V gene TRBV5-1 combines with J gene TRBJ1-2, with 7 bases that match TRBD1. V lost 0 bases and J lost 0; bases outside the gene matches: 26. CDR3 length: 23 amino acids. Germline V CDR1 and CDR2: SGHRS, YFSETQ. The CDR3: CASSLVSAPRGGSRSGTNYGYTF. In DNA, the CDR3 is TGCGCCAGCAGCTTGGTGAGTGCACCAAGAGGGGGCTCTCGATCCGGTACTAACTATGGCTACACCTTC.

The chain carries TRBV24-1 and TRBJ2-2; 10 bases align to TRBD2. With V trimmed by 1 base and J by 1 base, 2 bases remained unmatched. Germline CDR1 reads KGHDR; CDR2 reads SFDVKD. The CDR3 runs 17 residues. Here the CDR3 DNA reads TGTGCCACCAGTGATTTTCCTAGCGGGGGGAACACCGGGGAGCTGTTTTTT. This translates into CATSDFPSGGNTGELFF.

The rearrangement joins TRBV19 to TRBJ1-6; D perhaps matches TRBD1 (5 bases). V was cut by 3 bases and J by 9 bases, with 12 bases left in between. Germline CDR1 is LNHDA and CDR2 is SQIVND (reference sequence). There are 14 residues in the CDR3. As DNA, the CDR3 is TGTGCCAGTAGTATCGGGGGAGCGCCTTCACCCCTCCACTTT. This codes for CASSIGGAPSPLHF.

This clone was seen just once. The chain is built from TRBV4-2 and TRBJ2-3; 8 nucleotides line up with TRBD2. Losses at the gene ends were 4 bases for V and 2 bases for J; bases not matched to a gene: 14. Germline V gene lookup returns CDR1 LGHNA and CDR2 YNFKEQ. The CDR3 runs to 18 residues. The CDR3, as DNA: TGTGCCAGCAGCCGGGCGGGGGGTGGCGGTTCTAACACAGATACGCAGTATTTT. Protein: CASSRAGGGGSNTDTQYF.

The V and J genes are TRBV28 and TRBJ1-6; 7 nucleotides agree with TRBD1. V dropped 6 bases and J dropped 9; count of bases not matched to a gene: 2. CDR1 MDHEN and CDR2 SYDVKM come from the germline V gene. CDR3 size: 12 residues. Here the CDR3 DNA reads TGTGCCAGCAGCCAGGGGGGTTCACCCCTCCACTTT. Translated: CASSQGGSPLHF.

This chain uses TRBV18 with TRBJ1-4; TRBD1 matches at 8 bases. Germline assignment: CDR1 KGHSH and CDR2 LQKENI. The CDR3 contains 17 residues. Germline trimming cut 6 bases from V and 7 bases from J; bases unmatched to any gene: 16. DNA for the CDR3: TGTGCCAGCTCGCTCATGAAGGACAGGGCGGGCGGTGAAAAACTGTTTTTT. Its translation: CASSLMKDRAGGEKLFF.

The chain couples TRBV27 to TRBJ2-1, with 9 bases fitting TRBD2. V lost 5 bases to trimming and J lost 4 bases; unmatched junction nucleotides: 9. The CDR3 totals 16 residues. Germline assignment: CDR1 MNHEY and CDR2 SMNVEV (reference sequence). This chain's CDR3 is CASSGRLAVAYNEQFF. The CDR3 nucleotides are TGTGCCAGCAGTGGGCGACTAGCGGTGGCTTACAATGAGCAGTTCTTC.

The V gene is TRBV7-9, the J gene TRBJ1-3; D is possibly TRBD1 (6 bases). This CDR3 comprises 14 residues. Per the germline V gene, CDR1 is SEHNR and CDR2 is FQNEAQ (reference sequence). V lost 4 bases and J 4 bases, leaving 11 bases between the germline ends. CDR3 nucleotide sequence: TGTGCCAGCAGCTCACAGGGTGAGGGAAACACCATATATTTT. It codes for CASSSQGEGNTIYF. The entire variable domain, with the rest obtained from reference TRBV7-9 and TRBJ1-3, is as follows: DTGVSQNPRHKITKRGQNVTFRCDPISEHNRLYWYRQTLGQGPEFLTYFQNEAQLEKSRLLSDRFSAERPKGSFSTLEIQRTEQGDSAMYLCASSSQGEGNTIYFGEGSWLTVV.

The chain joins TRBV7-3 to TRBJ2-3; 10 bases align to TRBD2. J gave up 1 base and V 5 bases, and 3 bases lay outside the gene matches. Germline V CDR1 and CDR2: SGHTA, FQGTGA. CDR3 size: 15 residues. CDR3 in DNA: TGTGCCAGCAGCGCAACTAGCGGGGGCACAGATACGCAGTATTTT. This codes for CASSATSGGTDTQYF.

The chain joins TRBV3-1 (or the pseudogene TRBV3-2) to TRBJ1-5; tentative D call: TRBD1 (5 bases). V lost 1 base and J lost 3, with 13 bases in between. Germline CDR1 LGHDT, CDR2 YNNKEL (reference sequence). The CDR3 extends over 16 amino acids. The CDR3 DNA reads TGTGCCAGCAGCCAAGGGGGGGGAGGGTACAATCAGCCCCAGCATTTT. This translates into CASSQGGGGYNQPQHF.

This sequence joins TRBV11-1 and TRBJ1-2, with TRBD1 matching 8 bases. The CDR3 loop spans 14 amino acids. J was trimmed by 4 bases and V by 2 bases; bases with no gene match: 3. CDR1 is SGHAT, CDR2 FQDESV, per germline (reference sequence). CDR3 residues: CASSLNGQGYGYTF. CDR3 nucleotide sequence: TGTGCCAGCAGCTTAAACGGACAGGGCTATGGCTACACCTTC.

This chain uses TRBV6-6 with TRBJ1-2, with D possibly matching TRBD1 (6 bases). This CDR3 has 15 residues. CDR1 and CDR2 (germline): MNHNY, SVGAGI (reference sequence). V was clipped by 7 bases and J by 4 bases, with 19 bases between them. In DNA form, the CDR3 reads TGTGCCAGCAAACCTGGGGGCAGCGCAAGCTATGGCTACACCTTC. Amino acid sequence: CASKPGGSASYGYTF.

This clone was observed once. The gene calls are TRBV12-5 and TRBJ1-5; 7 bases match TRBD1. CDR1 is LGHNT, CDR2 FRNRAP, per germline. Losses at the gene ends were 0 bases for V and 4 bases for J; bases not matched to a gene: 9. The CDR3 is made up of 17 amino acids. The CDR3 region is CASGLVLGRGRNQPQHF. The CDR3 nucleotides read TGTGCTAGTGGTTTGGTACTCGGCAGGGGGAGGAATCAGCCCCAGCATTTT.

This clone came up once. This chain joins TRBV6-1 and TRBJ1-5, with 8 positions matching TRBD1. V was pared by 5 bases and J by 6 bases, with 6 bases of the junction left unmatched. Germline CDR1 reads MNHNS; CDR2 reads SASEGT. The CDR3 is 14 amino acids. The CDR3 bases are TGTGCCAGCAGTCGCGACAGGGGAGGTCAGCCCCAGCATTTT. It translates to CASSRDRGGQPQHF.

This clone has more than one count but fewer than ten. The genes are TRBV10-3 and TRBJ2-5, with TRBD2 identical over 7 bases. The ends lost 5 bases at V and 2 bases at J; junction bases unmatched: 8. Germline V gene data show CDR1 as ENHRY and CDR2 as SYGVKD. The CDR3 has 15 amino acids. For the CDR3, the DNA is TGTGCCATCAGTTCCGGGGGTAGCGGGCAAGAGACCCAGTACTTC. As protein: CAISSGGSGQETQYF.

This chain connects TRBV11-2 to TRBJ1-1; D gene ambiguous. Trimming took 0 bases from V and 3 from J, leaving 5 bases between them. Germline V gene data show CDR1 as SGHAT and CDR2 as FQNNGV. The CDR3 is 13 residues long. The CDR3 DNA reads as TGTGCCAGCAGCTTAGATCGGGACACTGAAGCTTTCTTT. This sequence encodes CASSLDRDTEAFF.

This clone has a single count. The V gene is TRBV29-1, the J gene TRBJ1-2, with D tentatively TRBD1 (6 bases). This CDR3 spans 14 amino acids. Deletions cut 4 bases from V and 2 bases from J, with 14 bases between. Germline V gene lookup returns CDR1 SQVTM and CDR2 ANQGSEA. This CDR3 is CSVGYRERNYGYTF. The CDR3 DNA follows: TGCAGCGTTGGATACAGGGAGAGAAACTATGGCTACACCTTC.

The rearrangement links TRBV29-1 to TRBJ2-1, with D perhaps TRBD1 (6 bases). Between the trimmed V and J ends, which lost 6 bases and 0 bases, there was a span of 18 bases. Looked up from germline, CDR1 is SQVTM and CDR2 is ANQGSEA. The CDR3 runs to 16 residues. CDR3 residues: CSVERSWGRSYNEQFF. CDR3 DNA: TGCAGCGTGGAGCGTTCTTGGGGGCGCTCCTACAATGAGCAGTTCTTC.